This T cell receptor (beta chain) was retrieved from a study of blood T cells in healthy people across ages. The extraction recovered at least 6 micrograms of total RNA per sample. Combining a sample-barcoded 5' primer with a J-beta primer mix, a second PCR ran for 7 to 11 cycles. Sequencing yielded, for each sample, at least 3 million paired-end reads carrying CDR3. One entry per CDR3 protein, called by TCRdb with MiXCR from the 5' RACE reads. The table records around 870,000 distinct CDR3 sequences, under 30% of them present only once. CDR1 and CDR2 (germline): LGHDT, YNNKEL (reference sequence). The CDR3 loop spans 15 amino acids. The V end was cut by 1 base, the J end by 3 bases, with 10 bases between.

This TCR derives from a woman of 80 years or more in good health. J is TRBJ1-5 and V is TRBV3-1, with a weak D call TRBD1 (5 bases). Sequencing was carried out using blood. The CDR3 coding sequence is TGTGCCAGCAGCCAAGGGGGCGGGCCCAATCAGCCCCAGCATTTT. It is translated as CASSQGGGPNQPQHF.